The source of this TCR beta chain is a study of cytomegalovirus exposure and HLA in healthy donors. The PCR ran on 60 Vbeta and 13 Jbeta primers. TCRdb's copy holds only in-frame clones and misses some; the assay was immunoSEQ multiplex PCR. This repertoire includes around 210,000 clones. The CDR3 is made up of 15 amino acids. V lost 8 bases to trimming and J lost 3 bases, with 17 bases between them. Looked up from germline, CDR1 is MDHEN and CDR2 is SYDVKM. Sequencing was done on a sample of PBMCs. This receptor was identified in a girl aged 2-10 years in good health and CMV-seropositive. The chain combines TRBV28 with TRBJ2-4, with D perhaps matching TRBD2 (7 bases). The CDR3 reads CASGRGAPGKNIQYF. CDR3 coding DNA: TGTGCCAGCGGTCGGGGGGCGCCGGGCAAAAACATTCAGTACTTC.